A selection of T cell receptor beta chains follows, all from one sample in a study of blood T cells in healthy people across ages. In TCRdb, the 5' RACE reads were re-called with MiXCR into one record per CDR3 protein. The data contain about 940,000 distinct CDR3 sequences, under 50% of them singletons. Input material: blood. All receptors derive from a man in his thirties or forties in good health. Both conserved end residues are part of each CDR3. The D gene is left open where the match is weak. Clone size is shown for a subset of rows, as once, few, many or a class of expanded clone.

d_call,j_call,clone_size,cdr3_length,v_call,cdr3_aa,cdr3_nt
NA,TRBJ1-1,NA,13,TRBV7-3,CASSEGQGTEAFF,TGTGCCAGCTCCGAAGGGCAGGGCACTGAAGCTTTCTTT
TRBD1,TRBJ1-1,few,13,TRBV12-3/TRBV12-4,CASKRQGNTEAFF,TGTGCCAGCAAGAGACAGGGAAACACTGAAGCTTTCTTT
TRBD1,TRBJ1-6,NA,15,TRBV5-6,CASSIPGTDNSPLHF,TGTGCCAGCAGCATCCCCGGGACAGATAATTCACCCCTCCACTTT
NA,TRBJ1-4,NA,16,TRBV12-3/TRBV12-4,CASSLSVQGQVEKLFF,TGTGCCAGCAGTTTATCCGTACAGGGACAAGTAGAAAAACTGTTTTTT
NA,TRBJ1-1,few,10,TRBV6-5,CAAGRQEAFF,TGTGCCGCCGGTCGACAGGAAGCTTTCTTT
TRBD1,TRBJ1-1,few,13,TRBV28,CASRDRQVVGAFF,TGTGCCAGCAGGGACAGGCAGGTGGTTGGAGCTTTCTTT
NA,TRBJ2-2,NA,12,TRBV29-1,CSGTGLSGELFF,TGCAGCGGCACAGGGCTATCCGGGGAGCTGTTTTTT
NA,TRBJ2-3,NA,16,TRBV20-1,CSARASAGSSTDTQYF,TGCAGTGCTAGAGCTAGCGCGGGATCTAGCACAGATACGCAGTATTTT
NA,TRBJ2-5,NA,15,TRBV4-3,CASSQDLTIPFEQYF,TGCGCCAGCAGCCAAGATCTTACCATCCCATTTGAGCAGTACTTC
NA,TRBJ2-1,NA,15,TRBV7-9,CASSLAARSYNEQFF,TGTGCCAGCAGCTTAGCTGCCAGGTCATACAATGAGCAGTTCTTC
TRBD2,TRBJ2-7,NA,15,TRBV9,CASSPRSGGSHEQYF,TGTGCCAGCAGCCCACGGAGCGGGGGTTCCCACGAGCAGTACTTC
NA,TRBJ2-7,few,17,TRBV4-1,CASSQGGGDGRSYEQYF,TGCGCCAGCAGCCAAGGAGGGGGGGACGGAAGATCCTACGAGCAGTACTTC
TRBD1,TRBJ2-5,NA,16,TRBV7-9,CASRSGDRGVQETQYF,TGTGCCAGCAGATCGGGGGACAGGGGGGTACAAGAGACCCAGTACTTC
NA,TRBJ1-2,NA,15,TRBV27,CASSYRTDARYGYTF,TGTGCCAGCAGTTATCGGACGGACGCTCGCTATGGCTACACCTTC
NA,TRBJ2-7,NA,12,TRBV10-3,CAISETGYEQYF,TGTGCCATCAGTGAGACGGGCTACGAGCAGTACTTC
NA,TRBJ1-2,few,11,TRBV20-1,CSGVANYGYTF,TGCAGTGGCGTAGCTAACTATGGCTACACCTTC
TRBD1,TRBJ2-7,once,14,TRBV10-3,CAISEAGTGHEQYF,TGTGCCATCAGTGAGGCCGGGACAGGGCACGAGCAGTACTTC
NA,TRBJ2-5,NA,17,TRBV11-2,CASSLASTVPGRETQYF,TGTGCCAGCAGCTTAGCGTCTACGGTACCGGGTCGGGAGACCCAGTACTTC
NA,TRBJ2-5,NA,17,TRBV6-1,CASSPTQGRVKIETQYF,TGTGCCAGCAGCCCGACTCAGGGCAGGGTAAAGATTGAGACCCAGTACTTC
TRBD1,TRBJ2-7,few,15,TRBV5-1,CASSLREDRVYEQYF,TGCGCCAGCAGCTTAAGGGAGGACAGGGTCTACGAGCAGTACTTC
NA,TRBJ2-7,few,14,TRBV21-1,CARPRQGPPYEQYF,TGTGCCAGACCGAGACAGGGGCCCCCCTACGAGCAGTACTTC
NA,TRBJ2-5,NA,14,TRBV13,CASSLGAGLVEQYF,TGTGCCAGCAGCTTAGGGGCAGGGTTAGTTGAGCAGTACTTC
NA,TRBJ1-3,NA,14,TRBV18,CASSQRTSEDTIYF,TGTGCCAGCTCCCAACGGACATCAGAGGACACCATATATTTT
NA,TRBJ2-5,NA,15,TRBV20-1,CGARDRAASQETQYF,TGCGGTGCTAGAGATAGGGCCGCCTCTCAAGAGACCCAGTACTTC
TRBD1,TRBJ1-2,NA,12,TRBV20-1,CSAYQGARGYTF,TGCAGTGCTTATCAGGGGGCGCGGGGCTACACCTTC
NA,TRBJ2-1,NA,12,TRBV5-1,CASSWDLDEQFF,TGCGCCAGCAGCTGGGACCTCGATGAGCAGTTCTTC
NA,TRBJ2-2,NA,14,TRBV9,CASSLPTWSGELFF,TGTGCCAGCAGCCTCCCGACATGGTCCGGGGAGCTGTTTTTT
TRBD2,TRBJ2-5,NA,18,TRBV12-3/TRBV12-4,CASSALTSGGVNQETQYF,TGTGCCAGCAGTGCCCTGACTAGCGGGGGGGTTAATCAAGAGACCCAGTACTTC
NA,TRBJ2-1,few,13,TRBV4-3,CASSARAANEQFF,TGCGCCAGCAGCGCCAGGGCTGCCAATGAGCAGTTCTTC
NA,TRBJ2-7,NA,15,TRBV5-1,CASSSGPGDFNEQYF,TGCGCCAGCAGCTCCGGTCCCGGAGATTTCAACGAGCAGTACTTC
TRBD1,TRBJ1-4,NA,15,TRBV4-1,CASSPLDRGGEKLFF,TGCGCCAGCAGCCCCTTGGACAGGGGGGGTGAAAAACTGTTTTTT
TRBD2,TRBJ2-1,NA,16,TRBV20-1,CSASPRGSGGYNEQFF,TGCAGTGCTAGCCCCAGGGGTAGCGGGGGGTACAATGAGCAGTTCTTC
NA,TRBJ1-2,NA,14,TRBV6-1,CASSEGNRAYGYTF,TGTGCCAGCAGTGAAGGCAACAGGGCCTATGGCTACACCTTC
NA,TRBJ2-4,NA,17,TRBV3-1,CASSQVGQGPRKGLQYF,TGTGCCAGCAGCCAAGTAGGGCAGGGGCCCCGGAAAGGGCTTCAGTACTTC
NA,TRBJ2-1,few,17,TRBV9,CASSAGAGRTGGNEQFF,TGTGCCAGCAGCGCGGGGGCAGGGAGGACAGGAGGGAATGAGCAGTTCTTC
NA,TRBJ2-7,few,10,TRBV28,CASSSEEQYF,TGTGCCAGCAGCTCGGAGGAGCAGTACTTC
TRBD1,TRBJ1-2,few,14,TRBV7-2,CASSLDRGQFGYTF,TGTGCCAGCAGCTTAGACAGGGGGCAATTTGGCTACACCTTC
TRBD2,TRBJ2-4,NA,18,TRBV6-2/TRBV6-3,CASSYRHQVAGEWNIQYF,TGTGCCAGCAGTTACCGGCATCAGGTAGCGGGAGAATGGAACATTCAGTACTTC
NA,TRBJ2-7,NA,15,TRBV3-1,CASSPYAGDSYEQYF,TGTGCCAGCAGCCCCTATGCAGGGGACTCCTACGAGCAGTACTTC
NA,TRBJ2-1,NA,15,TRBV11-2,CASSLEPTVYNEQFF,TGTGCCAGCAGCTTAGAACCAACAGTTTACAATGAGCAGTTCTTC
TRBD1,TRBJ2-7,NA,16,TRBV28,CASSFRGTGRTYEQYF,TGTGCCAGCAGTTTTAGAGGGACAGGCCGGACCTACGAGCAGTACTTC
NA,TRBJ2-3,NA,13,TRBV4-3,CASSQEGGQAQYF,TGCGCCAGCAGCCAAGAAGGTGGCCAGGCGCAGTATTTT
NA,TRBJ2-3,NA,13,TRBV27,CASSVQGVDTQYF,TGTGCCAGCAGTGTACAGGGAGTAGATACGCAGTATTTT
NA,TRBJ2-7,NA,14,TRBV7-8,CASTPGLGATEQYF,TGTGCCAGCACCCCCGGACTGGGGGCTACCGAGCAGTACTTC
NA,TRBJ2-3,NA,14,TRBV12-3/TRBV12-4,CASSFRYSTDTQYF,TGTGCCAGCAGTTTTAGGTATAGCACAGATACGCAGTATTTT